What follows are 11 T cell receptor beta chains derived from one specimen sequenced in a study of CXCR3-negative and CXCR3-positive naive CD8 T cells. The authors made the TRB cDNA libraries by 5' RACE using UMI labels. TCRdb re-called the 5' RACE reads and gives one entry per CDR3 protein, without DNA. The table lists tens of thousands of distinct CDR3 sequences. Study-wide results and caveats: More hydrophobic TRB CDR3s occurred in CXCR3-positive than in CXCR3-negative naive cells.

The antigens these receptors bind are not known. The sequencing input was naive CXCR3+ CD8+ T cells from blood. As to subset: CD45RO-CCR7+CD27+CD95- naive CD8+ T cells expressing CXCR3 (TNR3+). The source of these receptors is a human donor in good health. Some clones in this sample may be carry-over from other donors' samples.

The V call is TRBV5-4, the J call TRBJ2-5; TCRdb's D call, TRBD2, is unchecked because there is no DNA. The CDR3 has 17 residues. Germline V gene data show CDR1 as SGHNT and CDR2 as YYREEE (reference sequence). The CDR3 region is CASSPGTSPPRQETQYF.

The chain is built from TRBV15 and TRBJ2-3; TCRdb reports TRBD2, a call that lacks DNA to check it against. The CDR3 contains 14 residues. Germline CDR1 reads LNHNV; CDR2 reads YYDKDF (reference sequence). This CDR3 is CATSRVAAGGSQYF. Based on the CDR3 plus reference TRBV15 and TRBJ2-3, the full variable domain is DAMVIQNPRYQVTQFGKPVTLSCSQTLNHNVMYWYQQKSSQAPKLLFHYYDKDFNNEADTPDNFQSRRPNTSFCFLDIRSPGLGDTAMYLCATSRVAAGGSQYFGPGTRLTVL.

This chain joins TRBV19 and TRBJ2-2; as DNA is missing, the TRBD1 call by TCRdb cannot be tested. Germline assignment: CDR1 LNHDA and CDR2 SQIVND (reference sequence). The CDR3 spans 13 residues. The CDR3: CASTLAGAGELFF.

CDR3 loop: CASSPRPGTSGGVEDTQYF. The V and J genes are TRBV12-3 or TRBV12-4 and TRBJ2-3; without DNA, the TCRdb call of TRBD2 cannot be checked. This CDR3 is built from 19 residues.

V usage is TRBV12-3 or TRBV12-4 and J usage is TRBJ2-5. CDR3 length: 13 residues. CDR3 loop: CASSLGPSETQYF.

This chain connects TRBV7-6 to TRBJ2-3; as DNA is missing, the TRBD1 call by TCRdb cannot be tested. The CDR3 length is 16 residues. The V gene's germline CDR1 is SGHVS and CDR2 FNYEAQ. The CDR3 spells CASSPNLGTSTDTQYF.

The chain carries TRBV7-6 and TRBJ1-1. This CDR3 is built from 13 residues. Germline V gives CDR1 SGHVS, CDR2 FNYEAQ. The CDR3 protein is CASSLALNTEAFF. The full variable domain, in which reference TRBV7-6 and TRBJ1-1 provide the parts outside the CDR3, is GAGVSQSPRYKVTKRGQDVALRCDPISGHVSLYWYRQALGQGPEFLTYFNYEAQQDKSGLPNDRFSAERPEGSISTLTIQRTEQRDSAMYRCASSLALNTEAFFGQGTRLTVV.

The J gene is TRBJ2-1, the V gene TRBV13; TCRdb's assignment of TRBD2 cannot be checked, as there is no DNA. Germline lookup yields CDR1 PRHDT and CDR2 FYEKMQ (reference sequence). The CDR3 has 16 amino acids. CDR3: CASSVAPSGGLSEQFF.

This chain joins TRBV12-3 or TRBV12-4 and TRBJ1-2; checking the TCRdb D call of TRBD1 is not possible without DNA. The CDR3 is 14 amino acids. The CDR3 region is CASQDRADGYGYTF.

V usage is TRBV28 and J usage is TRBJ2-5; TCRdb picks TRBD2, but there is no DNA to check that call. CDR3 length: 14 residues. Germline lookup yields CDR1 MDHEN and CDR2 SYDVKM. CDR3 amino acids: CASSSLVSDETQYF.

The gene calls are TRBV28 and TRBJ2-1; without DNA, the TCRdb call of TRBD1 cannot be checked. CDR1 MDHEN and CDR2 SYDVKM come from the germline V gene. The CDR3 has 16 residues. CDR3 region: CASSIPPDNSYNEQFF.